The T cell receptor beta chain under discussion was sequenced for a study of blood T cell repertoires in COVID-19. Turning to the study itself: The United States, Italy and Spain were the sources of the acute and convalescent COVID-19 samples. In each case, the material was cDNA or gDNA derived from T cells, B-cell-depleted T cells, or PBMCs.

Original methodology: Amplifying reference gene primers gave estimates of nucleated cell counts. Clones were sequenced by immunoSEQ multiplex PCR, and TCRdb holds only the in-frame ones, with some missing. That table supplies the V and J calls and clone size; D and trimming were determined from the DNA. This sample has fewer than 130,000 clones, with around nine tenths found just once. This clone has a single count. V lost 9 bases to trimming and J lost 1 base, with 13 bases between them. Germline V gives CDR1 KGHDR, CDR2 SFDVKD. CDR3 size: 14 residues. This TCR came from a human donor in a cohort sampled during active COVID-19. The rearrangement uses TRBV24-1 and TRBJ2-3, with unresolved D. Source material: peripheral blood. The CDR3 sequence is CATGSRGGTDTQYF. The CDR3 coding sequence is TGTGCCACCGGTTCTAGAGGAGGCACAGATACGCAGTATTTT.